Listed below are T cell receptor beta chains from one sample, sequenced in a study of T cell responses to AZD1222 COVID-19 vaccine. The table came from immunoSEQ multiplex PCR; TCRdb's copy has only in-frame clones and leaves some out. Of approximately 130,000 clones in the sample, approximately 85% were seen once. The specimen comprised peripheral blood, sampled 28 days after the second AZD1222 dose. Every receptor here comes from an adult who received the AZD1222 COVID-19 vaccine. The CDR3 runs from the conserved cysteine through the conserved F or W. D genes are given only for firm matches. Clone size is given for some rows only: seen once, a few or many times, or a class if the clone is expanded.

cdr3_aa	cdr3_nt	clone_size	v_call	j_call	d_call
CASSSRGATNEKLFF	TGTGCCAGCAGCTCCAGGGGAGCAACTAATGAAAAACTGTTTTTT	.	TRBV11-3	TRBJ1-4	.
CASSRTEGRGDEKLFF	TGCGCCAGCAGCCGTACCGAGGGACGAGGGGATGAAAAACTGTTTTTT	.	TRBV4-1	TRBJ1-4	.
CASSIKPESYGYTF	TGTGCCAGCAGTATAAAACCGGAGAGTTATGGCTACACCTTC	once	TRBV27	TRBJ1-2	.
CASSLARGLNTEAFF	TGCGCCAGCAGCTTGGCGAGAGGTCTGAACACTGAAGCTTTCTTT	once	TRBV5-1	TRBJ1-1	.
CASSFSGSQQETQYF	TGCGCCAGCAGCTTCAGCGGGAGTCAACAAGAGACCCAGTACTTC	.	TRBV5-1	TRBJ2-5	TRBD2
CASSPRLENQPQHF	TGTGCCAGCAGCCCCCGGTTGGAAAATCAGCCCCAGCATTTT	.	TRBV7-6	TRBJ1-5	.
CAIRGKKQETQYF	TGTGCCATCAGGGGCAAAAAGCAAGAGACCCAGTACTTC	few	TRBV10-3	TRBJ2-5	.
CASGVTQETQYF	TGTGCCAGCGGGGTAACCCAAGAGACCCAGTACTTC	.	TRBV7-6	TRBJ2-5	.
CASSFRQGPYTEAFF	TGTGCCAGCAGCTTCCGACAGGGGCCATACACTGAAGCTTTCTTT	.	TRBV7-2	TRBJ1-1	TRBD1
CASSPPVGSGFHTDTQYF	TGTGCCAGCAGCCCCCCCGTTGGTTCGGGTTTCCACACAGATACGCAGTATTTT	.	TRBV7-9	TRBJ2-3	.
CASSLGGTARNTEAFF	TGTGCCAGCAGCTTAGGGGGGACAGCTCGAAACACTGAAGCTTTCTTT	.	TRBV11-1	TRBJ1-1	TRBD1
CASSPGRGRGGYTF	TGTGCCAGCTCACCAGGCAGGGGGCGAGGGGGCTACACCTTC	few	TRBV18	TRBJ1-2	TRBD1
CASSLYPRDGAGANVLTF	TGTGCCAGCAGCCTTTATCCCCGGGACGGGGCTGGGGCCAACGTCCTGACTTTC	.	TRBV7-3	TRBJ2-6	.
CATSDRMDRGPF	TGTGCCACCAGTGACCGTATGGACAGGGGACCCTTT	once	TRBV24-1	TRBJ1-1	TRBD1
CASREQGTDHDFF	TGTGCCAGCAGAGAACAAGGCACCGACCACGATTTCTTC	.	TRBV12-3/TRBV12-4	TRBJ2-1	.
CASSPGGRETQYF	TGTGCCAGCAGCCCAGGGGGCCGTGAGACCCAGTACTTC	.	TRBV3-1/TRBV3-2	TRBJ2-5	TRBD1
CASSSFGGQPQHF	TGTGCCAGCAGTTCTTTTGGGGGTCAGCCCCAGCATTTT	.	TRBV28	TRBJ1-5	.
CATSPTSGNTIYF	TGTGCCACCAGTCCGACCTCTGGAAACACCATATATTTT	.	TRBV15	TRBJ1-3	.
CASSEMAGDTGELFF	TGTGCCAGCAGTGAAATGGCAGGGGACACCGGGGAGCTGTTTTTT	few	TRBV25-1	TRBJ2-2	.
CAISAAGANGYTF	TGTGCCATCAGTGCGGCAGGGGCAAATGGCTACACCTTC	.	TRBV10-3	TRBJ1-2	.
CASSPGRDEQYF	TGTGCCAGCAGCCCAGGAAGGGACGAGCAGTACTTC	.	TRBV7-9	TRBJ2-7	.
CASSLEVWSGYTF	TGTGCCAGCAGCTTAGAGGTTTGGAGTGGCTACACCTTC	.	TRBV11-2	TRBJ1-2	.
CASRGPLGSSYNSPLHF	TGCGCCAGCAGGGGCCCCTTAGGGAGCTCCTATAATTCACCCCTCCACTTT	.	TRBV10-1	TRBJ1-6	.
CAWRPGVGTDTQYF	TGTGCCTGGAGGCCAGGGGTAGGGACAGATACGCAGTATTTT	.	TRBV30	TRBJ2-3	.
CASSVDGDGYTF	TGTGCCAGCAGCGTAGACGGCGATGGCTACACCTTC	.	TRBV9	TRBJ1-2	.